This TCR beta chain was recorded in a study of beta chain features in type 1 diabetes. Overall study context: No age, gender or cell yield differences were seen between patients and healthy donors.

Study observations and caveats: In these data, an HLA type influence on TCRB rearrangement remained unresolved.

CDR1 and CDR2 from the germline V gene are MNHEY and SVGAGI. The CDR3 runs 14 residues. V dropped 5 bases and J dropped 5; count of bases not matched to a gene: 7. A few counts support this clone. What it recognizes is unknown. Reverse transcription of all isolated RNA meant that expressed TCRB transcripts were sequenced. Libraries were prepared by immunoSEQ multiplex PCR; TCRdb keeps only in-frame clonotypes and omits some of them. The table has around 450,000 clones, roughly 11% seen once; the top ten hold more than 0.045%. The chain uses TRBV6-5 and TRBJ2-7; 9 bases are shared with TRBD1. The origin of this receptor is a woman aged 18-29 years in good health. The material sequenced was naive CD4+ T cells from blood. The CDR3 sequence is CASSPDRGDNEQYF. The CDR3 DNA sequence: TGTGCCAGCAGTCCGGACAGGGGAGACAACGAGCAGTACTTC.